These 17 T cell receptor beta chains were all obtained from the same sample, sequenced in a study of CD8+CD57+ T cells in acquired aplastic anemia. Selection for sequencing was limited to patients who had shown CD8+CD57+ cell expansion by flow cytometry. For CDR3 and TCR beta VDJ profiling, genomic DNA was the template used. Each CDR3 protein gets one entry after TCRdb re-called the reads with MiXCR. The repertoire holds 150,000 to 200,000 distinct CDR3 sequences, with around 48% as singletons. The sequencing sample was made of sorted CD4+, CD8+, or CD8+CD57+ T cells (not recorded which) from PBMCs. The receptor source for this set is a human donor with aplastic anemia.

The table lists this clonotype with many counts. The chain joins TRBV5-6 to TRBJ2-3; D is possibly TRBD2 (6 bases). V lost 0 bases, J lost 0 bases, and 14 bases lay in between. CDR3 length: 17 amino acids. Germline V gene sequence: CDR1 SGHDT, CDR2 YYEEEE. The CDR3 loop is CASSLGPPGSSTDTQYF. Written as DNA, the CDR3 is TGTGCCAGCAGCTTGGGTCCGCCCGGGAGTAGCACAGATACGCAGTATTTT.

This clonotype showed up many times. The chain combines TRBV7-2 with TRBJ1-2; 10 nucleotides agree with TRBD1. The J segment lost 3 bases and the V segment lost 6 bases, leaving 7 bases of the junction unmatched. Germline values: CDR1 SGHTA, CDR2 FQGNSA. The CDR3 has 15 residues. Written as DNA, the CDR3 is TGTGCCAGCAGTACCGACAGGGGGCGGGACTATGGCTACACCTTC. It translates to CASSTDRGRDYGYTF.

The V and J genes are TRBV20-1 and TRBJ2-3, with D perhaps TRBD1 (5 bases). V was pared by 2 bases and J by 4 bases, with 13 bases between. The CDR3 covers 14 residues. CDR1 is DFQATT, CDR2 SNEGSKA, per germline (reference sequence). CDR3 residues: CSARLTGRSDTQYF. Written as DNA, the CDR3 is TGCAGTGCTAGATTAACAGGTCGTTCAGATACGCAGTATTTT.

V and J are TRBV29-1 and TRBJ2-3; TRBD1 is a possible D gene (6 bases). CDR3 size: 15 residues. CDR1 is SQVTM and CDR2 is ANQGSEA in the germline V gene. Trimming took off 4 bases at V and 0 bases at J, with 14 bases between the two ends. CDR3 sequence: CSVAPGTYSTDTQYF. In nucleotides, the CDR3 is TGCAGCGTTGCCCCTGGGACATATAGCACAGATACGCAGTATTTT.

With regard to this clonotype: One end of the junction does not line up with germline, which may come from a read error. The V call is TRBV4-1, the J call TRBJ2-3; 15 bases line up with TRBD2. Germline assignment: CDR1 MGHRA and CDR2 YSYEKL. The CDR3 loop spans 20 amino acids. CDR3 protein: CATSHNPGTSGGKGTDTQYF. Here the CDR3 DNA reads TGCGCCACCAGCCATAACCCGGGGACTAGCGGGGGGAAAGGCACAGATACGCAGTATTTT.

The V and J genes are TRBV25-1 and TRBJ1-3; D not certain. V was clipped by 3 bases and J by 0 bases, with 12 bases between them. Germline CDR1 reads MGHDK; CDR2 reads SYGVNS. This CDR3 region has 16 residues. The CDR3 reads CASSDSGRGSGNTIYF. In DNA form, the CDR3 reads TGTGCCAGCAGTGATTCGGGCCGAGGCTCTGGAAACACCATATATTTT.

This chain joins TRBV7-9 and TRBJ2-7, with D unclear. V was clipped by 5 bases and J by 0 bases, with 8 bases between them. In germline, CDR1 is SEHNR, CDR2 FQNEAQ (reference sequence). This CDR3 region has 13 residues. CDR3 coding DNA: TGTGCCAGCAGCCAGTTAGGCTCCTACGAGCAGTACTTC. It is translated as CASSQLGSYEQYF.

The chain links TRBV20-1 to TRBJ2-1; the D call may be TRBD1 or TRBD2 (6 bases each). Germline CDR1 DFQATT, CDR2 SNEGSKA (reference sequence). The CDR3 runs 10 residues. V was shortened by 6 bases and J by 9 bases, with 9 bases between the two germline ends. CDR3 nucleotides: TGCAGTGCGAGGGGGGCTGAGCAGTTCTTC. Translated: CSARGAEQFF.

The J gene is TRBJ1-2, the V gene TRBV7-9; unclear D gene. Deletions cut 1 base from V and 6 bases from J, with 6 bases between. The V gene's germline CDR1 is SEHNR and CDR2 FQNEAQ (reference sequence). The CDR3 consists of 12 residues. In nucleotides, the CDR3 is TGTGCCAGCAGCTTAGTTGGACATGGCTACACCTTC. The encoded protein is CASSLVGHGYTF.

The genes are TRBV29-1 and TRBJ1-2; TRBD1 agrees at 7 bases. The CDR3 runs to 13 residues. Germline assignment: CDR1 SQVTM and CDR2 ANQGSEA. The V gene end was trimmed by 2 bases and the J gene end by 4 bases; junction bases not matched to a gene: 4. CDR3 nucleotides: TGCAGCGTTGAAACAGGGGCTGCCTATGGCTACACCTTC. Its translation is CSVETGAAYGYTF.

This clonotype was detected many times. The V call is TRBV2, the J call TRBJ2-2; D call uncertain. CDR1 and CDR2 from the germline V gene are SNHLY and FYNNEI. The CDR3 length is 13 residues. Trimming shortened V by 5 bases and J by 1 base, and 5 bases separated the two germline ends. CDR3 DNA: TGTGCCAGCAGTCTTAAGAACACCGGGGAGCTGTTTTTT. Its protein is CASSLKNTGELFF.

This clonotype has a handful of counts. V is TRBV2 and J is TRBJ1-5; D gene unclear. With 0 bases removed from V and 7 bases from J, the gap between germline ends came to 7 bases. The germline gives CDR1 SNHLY, CDR2 FYNNEI. The CDR3 spans 13 residues. The CDR3 spells CASSEALLQPQHF. The CDR3 DNA reads as TGTGCCAGCAGTGAAGCGCTTCTGCAGCCCCAGCATTTT.

This clonotype was seen repeatedly, ten times or more. The V call is TRBV4-1, the J call TRBJ1-6, with D possibly matching TRBD1 (5 bases). V lost 3 bases and J 0 bases, leaving 9 bases between the germline ends. The CDR3 runs 16 residues. Germline V gene sequence: CDR1 MGHRA, CDR2 YSYEKL. The CDR3 is CASSQSGGSYNSPLHF. The DNA for the CDR3 is TGCGCCAGCAGCCAGTCCGGGGGCTCCTATAATTCACCCCTCCACTTT.

The J gene is TRBJ2-7, the V gene TRBV29-1; TRBD1 is a possible D gene (6 bases). The CDR3 length is 14 residues. The V gene's germline CDR1 is SQVTM and CDR2 ANQGSEA. The germline V and J ends were trimmed by 5 bases and 2 bases, with 16 bases remaining between them. The CDR3 spells CSVTRTATPYEQYF. The DNA of the CDR3 is TGCAGCGTTACGCGGACAGCTACTCCCTACGAGCAGTACTTC.

This clonotype came up many times. The V call is TRBV2, the J call TRBJ1-5, with D uncertain. Deletions cut 5 bases from V and 4 bases from J, with 3 bases between. Per germline, CDR1 SNHLY and CDR2 FYNNEI. The CDR3 consists of 11 residues. Here the CDR3 DNA reads TGTGCCAGCAGTAATAATCAGCCCCAGCATTTT. Its translation is CASSNNQPQHF.

The J gene is TRBJ2-1, the V gene TRBV20-1; TRBD2 matches 9 bases. There are 14 residues in the CDR3. CDR1 is DFQATT and CDR2 is SNEGSKA in the germline V gene (reference sequence). J lost 4 bases, V lost 1 base, and 2 bases had no gene match. CDR3 amino acids: CSARASGVYNEQFF. CDR3 nucleotide sequence: TGCAGTGCTAGAGCTAGCGGGGTGTACAATGAGCAGTTCTTC.

This clonotype has a count of ten or more. This sequence joins TRBV12-3 or TRBV12-4 and TRBJ1-1; D is unclear. This CDR3 is 15 amino acids long. V gave up 5 bases and J gave up 2 bases, with 15 bases separating them. This CDR3 reads CASSHTPTVNTEAFF. The DNA for the CDR3 is TGTGCCAGCAGTCATACACCGACGGTTAACACTGAAGCTTTCTTT.